These 12 T cell receptor beta chains came from one sample sequenced in a study of blood T cells in healthy people across ages. Primers used in a second PCR of roughly 7 to 12 cycles were a sample-barcoded 5' primer and a J-beta primer mix. TCRdb passed the 5' RACE reads through MiXCR, listing each CDR3 protein once. Of over a million distinct CDR3 sequences in the sample, 35% to 55% are singletons; the top ten hold approximately 20%. Source material: blood. Receptors originate from a woman aged 55 to 70 in good health.

This clonotype came up a few times. This chain links TRBV29-1 with TRBJ2-5; 9 nucleotides align to TRBD1. This CDR3 is built from 13 residues. Per germline, CDR1 SQVTM and CDR2 ANQGSEA. After removal of 6 bases from V and 10 bases from J, the junction contained 12 bases not matched to a gene. The CDR3 coding sequence is TGCAGCGTCAACCCCGGGACAGGGAACGTCCAGTACTTC. Its protein product is CSVNPGTGNVQYF. Looking up the rest from reference TRBV29-1 and TRBJ2-5 gives the full variable domain: SAVISQKPSRDICQRGTSLTIQCQVDSQVTMMFWYRQQPGQSLTLIATANQGSEATYESGFVIDKFPISRPNLTFSTLTVSNMSPEDSSIYLCSVNPGTGNVQYFGPGTRLLVL.

V and J are TRBV20-1 and TRBJ2-3; TRBD1 agrees at 8 bases. The germline CDR1 and CDR2 sequences are DFQATT and SNEGSKA (reference sequence). The junction had 5 bases not matched to a gene; V was cut back by 0 bases and J by 0 bases. The CDR3 is 16 residues long. The CDR3 sequence: CSARDYSGGSTDTQYF. The CDR3 DNA follows: TGCAGTGCTAGAGATTATTCAGGGGGCAGCACAGATACGCAGTATTTT.

The V and J genes are TRBV7-2 and TRBJ2-7; 9 bases are shared with TRBD2. V shed 6 bases, J shed 5 bases, and the junction held 17 bases outside the gene matches. CDR1 and CDR2 from the germline V gene are SGHTA and FQGNSA. CDR3 length: 17 residues. CDR3 in amino acids: CASSSQMMRGGPHEQYF. The CDR3 DNA sequence: TGTGCCAGCAGTTCCCAAATGATGCGGGGGGGCCCCCACGAGCAGTACTTC.

This chain uses TRBV4-3 with TRBJ2-7; 9 positions match TRBD2. Matching the DNA end better, TRBJ2-5 makes the J call doubtful. The V gene's germline CDR1 is LGHNA and CDR2 YSLEER. The CDR3 has 17 amino acids. CDR3 DNA: TGCGCCAGCAGCCAAGATATCCGCCCTGGCGGGAGGGGGACCCAGTACTTC. It codes for CASSQDIRPGGRGTQYF.

The chain employs TRBV6-5 and TRBJ2-3, with a tentative D call TRBD2 (5 bases). The CDR3 consists of 15 residues. CDR1 is MNHEY, CDR2 SVGAGI, per germline. Trimming removed 6 bases at V and 5 bases at J, with 18 bases between. The CDR3 sequence: CASSPLAGLKDTQYF. In DNA, the CDR3 is TGTGCCAGCAGCCCGCTGGCGGGCCTAAAAGATACGCAGTATTTT.

CDR3 sequence: CATSEEWQETQYF. The CDR3 DNA reads TGTGCCACCAGCGAAGAATGGCAAGAGACCCAGTACTTC. V and J are TRBV15 and TRBJ2-5; D gene ambiguous. The CDR3 consists of 13 residues. Per germline, CDR1 LNHNV and CDR2 YYDKDF (reference sequence). The ends were cut back, 5 bases at V and 2 bases at J, with 9 bases in the middle.

This clonotype was counted only a few times. V and J are TRBV6-5 and TRBJ2-5; 9 bases match TRBD2. Losses at the gene ends were 4 bases for V and 2 bases for J; bases not matched to a gene: 5. The CDR3 length is 15 residues. Per the germline V gene, CDR1 is MNHEY and CDR2 is SVGAGI. The CDR3 DNA reads as TGTGCCAGCAGTTCCCAAGCGGGGGGACAAGAGACCCAGTACTTC. It is translated as CASSSQAGGQETQYF.

The chain recombines TRBV5-1 with TRBJ1-4, with 9 bases fitting TRBD1. V trimming: 0 bases; J trimming: 5 bases; junction bases outside the gene matches: 8. CDR1 and CDR2 (germline): SGHRS, YFSETQ. The CDR3 runs to 17 residues. The CDR3 DNA sequence: TGCGCCAGCAGCTTGGGGCTTCGAGGGACAGGGAATGAAAAACTGTTTTTT. Translated: CASSLGLRGTGNEKLFF.

This clonotype showed up just a few times. The rearrangement joins TRBV4-2 to TRBJ1-2; D perhaps matches TRBD1 (5 bases). Germline V gene data show CDR1 as LGHNA and CDR2 as YNFKEQ. Trimming removed 0 bases at V and 6 bases at J, with 17 bases between. The CDR3 consists of 16 residues. CDR3 sequence: CASSQDVQGGVDGYTF. The CDR3 nucleotides are TGTGCCAGCAGCCAAGATGTGCAGGGTGGTGTGGATGGCTACACCTTC.

This clonotype was picked up a small number of times. The chain recombines TRBV29-1 with TRBJ2-7; the D call may be TRBD1 or TRBD2 (5 bases each). Germline V CDR1 and CDR2: SQVTM, ANQGSEA. The CDR3 totals 13 residues. The V end lost 1 base, the J end lost 1 base, and 8 bases lay between the germline ends. This chain's CDR3 is CSVEGDHSYEQYF. The CDR3 region has the DNA TGCAGCGTTGAAGGGGACCATTCCTACGAGCAGTACTTC.

This clonotype was recorded only once. The V gene is TRBV2, the J gene TRBJ2-7; no reliable D call. Germline V gives CDR1 SNHLY, CDR2 FYNNEI. Trimming shortened V by 2 bases and J by 6 bases, and 8 bases separated the two germline ends. This CDR3 spans 12 amino acids. DNA of the CDR3: TGTGCCAGCAGTGAATTGGTAGTCGAGCAGTACTTC. Protein product: CASSELVVEQYF.

Comments on this clonotype: Its ends do not fully match the called genes, so a read error is possible. The V call is TRBV14, the J call TRBJ2-5; TRBD2 is a possible D gene (7 bases). The J call may not be correct, given that the DNA end is closer to TRBJ2-7. This CDR3 spans 14 amino acids. Germline CDR1 reads SGHDN; CDR2 reads FVKESK. The CDR3 nucleotides read TGTGCCAACAGCCAGCGGGACACAGTCTACGAGCAGTACTTC. Translating gives CANSQRDTVYEQYF.